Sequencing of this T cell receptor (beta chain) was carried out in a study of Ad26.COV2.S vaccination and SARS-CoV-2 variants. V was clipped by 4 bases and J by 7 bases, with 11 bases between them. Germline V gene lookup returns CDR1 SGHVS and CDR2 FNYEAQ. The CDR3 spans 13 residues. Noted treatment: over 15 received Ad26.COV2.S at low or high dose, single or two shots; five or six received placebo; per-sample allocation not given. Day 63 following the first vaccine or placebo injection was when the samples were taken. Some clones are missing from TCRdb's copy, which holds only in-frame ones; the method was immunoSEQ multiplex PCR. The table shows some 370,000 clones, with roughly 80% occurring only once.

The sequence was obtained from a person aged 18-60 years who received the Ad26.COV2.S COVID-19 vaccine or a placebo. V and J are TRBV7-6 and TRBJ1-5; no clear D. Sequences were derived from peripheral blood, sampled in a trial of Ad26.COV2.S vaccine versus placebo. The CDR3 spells CASSSIQGQPQHF. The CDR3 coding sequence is TGTGCCAGCAGCTCAATCCAAGGGCAGCCCCAGCATTTT.